This T cell receptor beta chain derives from a study of T cells after yellow fever vaccination. The study's findings and limits: Contamination by abundant bulk-population clonotypes could be present in FACS-sorted repertoires. Subsequent to the booster, the majority of primary-vaccination clones reappeared (approximately 95% CD4, 88% CD8).

The 5'RACE template-switching step produced TCR cDNA and added a universal primer site and UMIs. Via MiXCR, TCRdb re-called the 5' RACE reads, giving one row per CDR3 protein. This sample yields 450,000 to 600,000 distinct CDR3 sequences, of which 13% are seen a single time; over 13% belongs to the top ten. Comment on this clonotype: The target antigen is unknown.

The CDR3 is made up of 11 amino acids. V lost 5 bases, J lost 12 bases, and 11 bases lay in between. Germline loops: CDR1 SGHTA, CDR2 FQGNSA. This sequence joins TRBV7-2 and TRBJ2-1; TRBD2 is a possible D gene (5 bases). This receptor was identified in a man aged 30-40 years who received the YFV17D yellow fever vaccine. This specimen was PBMCs, taken on the day of the yellow fever booster vaccination. CDR3 region: CASSATSVQFF. DNA for the CDR3: TGTGCCAGCAGCGCCACTAGTGTGCAGTTCTTC.